The 10 T cell receptor beta chains reported below all come from one sample, sequenced in a study of shared clonotypes between healthy human individuals (dated by TCRdb to about 2020). Library preparation used the immunoSEQ multiplex PCR assay. This immuneACCESS table, as held by TCRdb, lists in-frame sequences with V and J called but not all clones. Of the missing ones, under half trace to an unresolved V gene in checked studies; the others have no known cause. This sample gives a few hundred thousand clones in total; around 80% of them show up just once. Roughly 12% of the sample is in the top ten clones. Sequenced: PBMCs. The receptors here all came from a woman aged 40 to 50 in good health. Some clones in this sample may be carry-over from other donors' samples.

In its sample, this clone was seen once. The chain is built from TRBV28 and TRBJ1-1; perhaps TRBD1 as D (6 bases). V lost 6 bases and J 5 bases, leaving 16 bases between the germline ends. CDR1 is MDHEN, CDR2 SYDVKM, per germline. The CDR3 extends over 14 amino acids. The CDR3 nucleotides are TGTGCCAGCAGGATGAACACAGGGAGTACTGAAGCTTTCTTT. It is translated as CASRMNTGSTEAFF.

Regarding this clone: This sample includes further DNA sequences coding for the same CDR3. The J gene is TRBJ1-5, the V gene TRBV5-5; D is unclear. Trimming removed 0 bases from V and 4 bases from J, with 2 bases in between. Germline CDR1 and CDR2: SGHKS and YYEKEE (reference sequence). The CDR3 has 12 residues. CDR3 DNA sequence: TGTGCCAGCAGCTTGGGAAATCAGCCCCAGCATTTT. Residues: CASSLGNQPQHF.

The rearrangement joins TRBV27 to TRBJ2-2, with D possibly TRBD2 on 6 matching bases. From germline, CDR1 is MNHEY and CDR2 SMNVEV (reference sequence). V lost 4 bases and J lost 3, with 12 bases in between. The CDR3 contains 15 residues. The CDR3 DNA sequence: TGTGCCAGCAGTTGGAGACTAGGTGACACCGGGGAGCTGTTTTTT. The encoded protein is CASSWRLGDTGELFF.

The V call is TRBV29-1, the J call TRBJ1-3; D remains unclear. Germline lookup yields CDR1 SQVTM and CDR2 ANQGSEA. This CDR3 has 13 residues. The V end was cut by 6 bases, the J end by 4 bases, with 13 bases between. The CDR3 spells CSVQYMGGNTIYF. The CDR3 bases are TGCAGCGTCCAATATATGGGCGGAAACACCATATATTTT.

V and J are TRBV30 and TRBJ1-5; D is unresolved. The CDR3 has 14 residues. The V gene lost 1 base and the J gene lost 5 bases, with 12 bases spanning the gap. Germline V CDR1 and CDR2: GTSNPN, SVGIG (reference sequence). The CDR3: CAWSAGLQDQPQHF. Here the CDR3 DNA reads TGTGCCTGGAGTGCCGGTCTGCAAGATCAGCCCCAGCATTTT.

In its sample, this clone was seen a few times. This chain links TRBV7-9 with TRBJ1-4, with D possibly matching TRBD1 (5 bases). Trimming left V 1 base short and J 4 bases short, with 16 bases between. This CDR3 region has 17 residues. Germline V gives CDR1 SEHNR, CDR2 FQNEAQ (reference sequence). CDR3 sequence (DNA): TGTGCCAGCAGCTTAGGTGACCGACAGAACGGTAATGAAAAACTGTTTTTT. Its protein product is CASSLGDRQNGNEKLFF.

Only a few counts were recorded for this clone. V gene TRBV6-5 combines with J gene TRBJ1-1, with D unresolved. Germline V gene lookup returns CDR1 MNHEY and CDR2 SVGAGI. This CDR3 is built from 11 residues. Trimming took 6 bases from V and 3 from J, leaving 5 bases between them. CDR3 sequence: CASRGYTEAFF. CDR3 DNA: TGTGCCAGCAGGGGGTACACTGAAGCTTTCTTT.

The chain has TRBV2 and TRBJ1-1; 8 bases are shared with TRBD1. The J segment lost 0 bases and the V segment lost 7 bases, leaving 19 bases of the junction unmatched. From germline, CDR1 is SNHLY and CDR2 FYNNEI. The CDR3 is 19 amino acids. The CDR3 loop is CASKLPAGGVPILNTEAFF. For the CDR3, the DNA is TGTGCCAGCAAGCTTCCCGCAGGGGGCGTACCGATTTTGAACACTGAAGCTTTCTTT. The variable domain in full, with the rest retrieved from reference TRBV2 and TRBJ1-1, is EPEVTQTPSHQVTQMGQEVILRCVPISNHLYFYWYRQILGQKVEFLVSFYNNEISEKSEIFDDQFSVERPDGSNFTLKIRSTKLEDSAMYFCASKLPAGGVPILNTEAFFGQGTRLTVV.

About this clone itself: The sample carries other DNA sequences with the same CDR3. The rearrangement joins TRBV11-2 to TRBJ2-3; D remains unclear. The germline V gene encodes CDR1 SGHAT and CDR2 FQNNGV. The CDR3 runs to 15 residues. V was trimmed by 1 base and J by 0 bases, leaving 8 bases between them. CDR3 in amino acids: CASSLAGSSTDTQYF. CDR3 DNA: TGTGCCAGCAGCTTAGCGGGCTCTAGCACAGATACGCAGTATTTT.

The chain combines TRBV19 with TRBJ2-7; 9 bases line up with TRBD1. The CDR3 extends over 15 amino acids. Germline values: CDR1 LNHDA, CDR2 SQIVND (reference sequence). Germline trimming cut 5 bases from V and 0 bases from J; bases unmatched to any gene: 5. The CDR3 here is CASSGGQGFSYEQYF. CDR3 nucleotides: TGTGCCAGTAGTGGGGGACAGGGTTTCTCCTACGAGCAGTACTTC.